This TCR beta chain was sequenced during a study of T cell repertoires in cytomegalovirus infection. TCRdb re-derived calls from the reads in MiXCR, one entry per CDR3 protein. The repertoire holds about 69,000 distinct CDR3 sequences, with about 26% as singletons. Comment on this clonotype: Antigen specificity is unknown.

Notes on the study in general: Within the response measured ex vivo, HLA-C-restricted CMV-specific TCR beta clonotypes were dominant.

The germline CDR1 and CDR2 sequences are LNHDA and SQIVND (reference sequence). V lost 2 bases to trimming and J lost 5 bases, with 10 bases between them. This CDR3 spans 13 amino acids. The input for sequencing was CD8+ T cells from cultured PBMCs, taken from culture after CMV antigen stimulation. This TCR was sampled from a human donor in good health (CMV status not recorded). Some clones in this sample may be carry-over from other donors' samples. The chain carries TRBV19 and TRBJ2-7; no reliable D call. The CDR3 sequence is CASSINRRNEQYF. The CDR3 nucleotides are TGTGCCAGTAGTATAAACCGAAGGAACGAGCAGTACTTC.